The 9 T cell receptor beta chains presented below share a single source sample, sequenced in a study of cytomegalovirus exposure and HLA in healthy donors. With 60 Vbeta and 13 Jbeta primers, the PCR was carried out. TCRdb keeps only in-frame clones here, not all; method: immunoSEQ multiplex PCR. The sample has over 40,000 clones; 87% are singletons. Specimen: PBMCs. These TCRs come from a woman between 40 and 55 years old in good health and CMV-seropositive.

The V gene is TRBV19, the J gene TRBJ2-5; weak D call: TRBD1 (6 bases). The V gene's germline CDR1 is LNHDA and CDR2 SQIVND (reference sequence). Trimming removed 7 bases at V and 2 bases at J, with 14 bases between. The length of the CDR3 is 14 residues. DNA of the CDR3: TGTGCCAGTACGGCTGGGACAAAACAAGAGACCCAGTACTTC. Protein product: CASTAGTKQETQYF.

Points on this clone: One junction end does not reproduce the germline sequence, and a read error may be involved. This chain uses TRBV6-6 with TRBJ1-1; the D is unclear. The germline gives CDR1 MNHNY, CDR2 SVGAGI (reference sequence). The CDR3 is 13 amino acids. The CDR3 protein is CASTAAANTGAFF. DNA of the CDR3: TGTGCCAGCACGGCGGCGGCCAACACTGGAGCTTTCTTT.

The V gene is TRBV6-1, the J gene TRBJ1-3; no reliable D call. Per the germline V gene, CDR1 is MNHNS and CDR2 is SASEGT. The germline V and J ends were trimmed by 9 bases and 0 bases, with 12 bases remaining between them. The CDR3 length is 14 residues. CDR3 protein: CASPGSFSGNTIYF. The CDR3 bases are TGTGCCAGTCCTGGGAGCTTCTCTGGAAACACCATATATTTT.

This clone is medium-sized by share. The genes are TRBV6-6 and TRBJ1-5; D is unresolved. Germline assignment: CDR1 MNHNY and CDR2 SVGAGI (reference sequence). V gave up 4 bases and J gave up 7 bases, with 11 bases separating them. The CDR3 totals 13 residues. The chain's CDR3 is CASSSGSEQPQHF. In DNA form, the CDR3 reads TGTGCCAGCAGTTCGGGGAGCGAACAGCCCCAGCATTTT.

About this clone: The junction shows a germline mismatch at one end, possibly a read error. The chain is built from TRBV7-7 and TRBJ2-1; possible D gene TRBD2, 5 bases. Germline V gene lookup returns CDR1 SSHAT and CDR2 FNYEAQ (reference sequence). This CDR3 spans 15 amino acids. The CDR3 coding sequence is TGTGCTAGCAGCTTATCGGGCGGGCCATACAATGAGCAGTTCTTC. It specifies CASSLSGGPYNEQFF.

The genes are TRBV2 and TRBJ2-2, with 9 bases that match TRBD2. The CDR3 has 16 residues. V was pared by 6 bases and J by 6 bases, with 11 bases of the junction left unmatched. Looked up from germline, CDR1 is SNHLY and CDR2 is FYNNEI. The CDR3 DNA reads TGTGCCAGCAGCAGCGGGAGGCAGGGGCCGGCCGGGGAGCTGTTTTTT. This gives the protein CASSSGRQGPAGELFF.

This chain joins TRBV28 and TRBJ2-3; 10 nucleotides line up with TRBD2. The ends lost 4 bases at V and 5 bases at J; junction bases unmatched: 12. Germline V CDR1 and CDR2: MDHEN, SYDVKM. CDR3 length: 17 amino acids. The CDR3 sequence is CASSSTLLAGVLDTQYF. CDR3 coding DNA: TGTGCCAGCAGTTCGACCCTCCTAGCGGGAGTGTTAGATACGCAGTATTTT.

The count of this clone is one. The chain couples TRBV6-1 to TRBJ2-5; 8 nucleotides line up with TRBD1. V trimming: 4 bases; J trimming: 2 bases; junction bases outside the gene matches: 6. Germline lookup yields CDR1 MNHNS and CDR2 SASEGT. The CDR3 is 15 amino acids. The CDR3 DNA reads TGTGCCAGCAGTGCCCAGGGGGCCGGGCAAGAGACCCAGTACTTC. Translation: CASSAQGAGQETQYF.

In DNA, the CDR3 is TGTGCCAGCGATGCGGGGGAGCAGTTCTTC. This translates into CASDAGEQFF. The chain uses TRBV6-1 and TRBJ2-1, with a weak D call TRBD2 (6 bases). V was cut by 8 bases and J by 10 bases, with 9 bases left in between. Germline loops: CDR1 MNHNS, CDR2 SASEGT. The CDR3 has 10 amino acids.